This T cell receptor (beta chain) was identified in a study of regulatory T cells in long-lasting Graves disease. With regard to this clonotype: A much larger clonotype is one base distant, so this may be a read error.

Construction of TCR beta libraries relied on iRepertoire HTBI primers and on Arm-PCR targeting CDR3 regions. Original data processing: Samples revealed roughly 62 TRBV and about 15 TRBJ segments. TCRdb re-called the multiplex PCR reads with MiXCR, one entry per CDR3 protein. It is TCRdb's table, rather than the study itself, that gives the V and J calls and clone size. Among about 330,000 distinct CDR3 sequences listed, roughly 15% were seen once. This sample's time point: newly diagnosed GD, antithyroid drugs for less than 3 months. PBMC-derived RNA was used for the TCR library. From an endocrinology department in Xi'an, China, came the patients. The CDR3 runs 13 residues. Germline V gene data show CDR1 as SNHLY and CDR2 as FYNNEI. These sequences were also reported in another study, on T cells in Graves' hyperthyroidism and ophthalmopathy.

Sample: peripheral blood mononuclear cells (PBMCs), taken at new diagnosis, from a patient treated with antithyroid drugs. The receptor was derived from a woman younger than 35 with Graves disease. This chain connects TRBV2 to TRBJ2-2; possibly TRBD2 for D (5 bases). CDR3 sequence reads: CASSKENIGEPFF. In DNA form, the CDR3 reads TGTGCCAGCAGTAAGGAGAACATCGGGGAGCCGTTTTTT.